The 16 T cell receptor beta chains below were found in one sample sequenced in a study of blood T cell repertoires in COVID-19. Using immunoSEQ multiplex PCR, the repertoire was profiled, and TCRdb retains in-frame clones only, with some absent. Of under 300,000 clones in the sample, around 85% were seen once. The specimen was peripheral blood. These TCRs come from a woman in her forties with active or convalescent COVID-19.

The chain joins TRBV10-1 to TRBJ1-6, with TRBD1 as a possible D gene (5 bases). Trimming shortened V by 8 bases and J by 8 bases, and 19 bases separated the two germline ends. CDR3 length equals 15 residues. The germline gives CDR1 WNHNN, CDR2 SYGVQD (reference sequence). The CDR3 DNA sequence: TGCGCCAGCCTTAACCCCAGGGATCTTGATTCACCCCTCCACTTT. Translating it yields CASLNPRDLDSPLHF.

Points on this clone: Other DNA sequences in this sample translate to the same CDR3. This chain uses TRBV11-2 with TRBJ2-7, with D unclear. CDR1 SGHAT and CDR2 FQNNGV come from the germline V gene. Trimming took off 0 bases at V and 4 bases at J, with 7 bases between the two ends. The CDR3 loop spans 13 amino acids. In DNA, the CDR3 is TGTGCCAGCAGCTTAGATCGCGAGTACGAGCAGTACGTC. Encoded protein: CASSLDREYEQYV.

There are a few counts of this clone. The chain couples TRBV28 to TRBJ1-1, with 8 bases identical to TRBD1. The CDR3 covers 15 residues. The V gene end was trimmed by 6 bases and the J gene end by 3 bases; junction bases not matched to a gene: 9. The germline V gene encodes CDR1 MDHEN and CDR2 SYDVKM. The DNA for the CDR3 is TGTGCCAGCAGCAAATTCAGGGGGCGATACACTGAAGCTTTCTTT. Translation: CASSKFRGRYTEAFF.

The chain joins TRBV2 to TRBJ1-6; 7 bases are shared with TRBD1. In germline, CDR1 is SNHLY, CDR2 FYNNEI. Trimming removed 8 bases from V and 4 bases from J; junction bases left unmatched: 8. The CDR3 is 15 residues long. The CDR3 protein is CASLTGATYNSPLHF. In DNA, the CDR3 is TGTGCCAGCCTAACAGGGGCGACATATAATTCACCCCTCCACTTT.

In DNA, the CDR3 is TGCGCCAGCAGCCAAGACTGGGGGGAGCGGGCCAACGTCCTGACTTTC. Translating gives CASSQDWGERANVLTF. The rearrangement links TRBV4-1 to TRBJ2-6; maybe TRBD2 (6 bases). The V end lost 0 bases, the J end lost 5 bases, and 11 bases lay between the germline ends. The CDR3 extends over 16 amino acids. Germline V gives CDR1 MGHRA, CDR2 YSYEKL.

The chain carries TRBV7-6 and TRBJ1-1; D perhaps matches TRBD1 (5 bases). The CDR3 is made up of 15 amino acids. Deletions cut 1 base from V and 1 base from J, with 10 bases between. CDR1 is SGHVS and CDR2 is FNYEAQ in the germline V gene. The CDR3 loop reads CASSLEAGKNTEAFF. Written as DNA, the CDR3 is TGTGCCAGCAGCTTAGAGGCAGGGAAGAACACTGAAGCTTTCTTT.

Points on this clone: Within the sample, other DNA sequences also encode this same CDR3. The chain employs TRBV27 and TRBJ2-1; 7 bases fit TRBD2. V lost 2 bases and J lost 1; bases outside the gene matches: 2. Germline CDR1 and CDR2: MNHEY and SMNVEV (reference sequence). The CDR3 runs to 15 residues. The chain's CDR3 is CASSLAGVSYNEQFF. In nucleotides, the CDR3 is TGTGCCAGCAGTTTAGCGGGGGTTTCCTACAATGAGCAGTTCTTC.

The genes are TRBV6-4 and TRBJ1-1, with D possibly being TRBD1 (5 bases). There are 12 residues in the CDR3. With 10 bases removed from V and 7 bases from J, the gap between germline ends came to 16 bases. Germline-derived CDR1 and CDR2 are MRHNA and SNTAGT. Written as DNA, the CDR3 is TGTGCCATTACTGGACGGGACTATGAAGCTTTCTTT. As protein: CAITGRDYEAFF.

The chain couples TRBV15 to TRBJ1-4; no clear D. The CDR3 totals 12 residues. The germline V gene has CDR1 LNHNV and CDR2 YYDKDF (reference sequence). With 1 base removed from V and 7 bases from J, the gap between germline ends came to 4 bases. CDR3 sequence: CATSRVGEKLFF. Written as DNA, the CDR3 is TGTGCCACCAGCAGAGTCGGTGAAAAACTGTTTTTT.

The CDR3: CASSLGQGLTTDTQYF. The CDR3 coding sequence is TGCGCCAGCAGCTTGGGCCAGGGGCTGACCACAGATACGCAGTATTTT. The rearrangement joins TRBV5-1 to TRBJ2-3; D is perhaps TRBD1 (6 bases). Germline lookup yields CDR1 SGHRS and CDR2 YFSETQ. The CDR3 contains 16 residues. V lost 0 bases and J lost 2, with 13 bases in between.

This chain connects TRBV29-1 to TRBJ2-2, with D tentatively TRBD1 (6 bases). CDR1 SQVTM and CDR2 ANQGSEA come from the germline V gene. V lost 2 bases to trimming and J lost 2 bases, with 9 bases between them. The CDR3 has 14 residues. The CDR3 DNA reads as TGCAGCGTTGAAAACAGGGTAAACACCGGGGAGCTGTTTTTT. Encoded protein: CSVENRVNTGELFF.

The chain's CDR3 is CASSFRRGAGYEQFF. CDR3 sequence (DNA): TGTGCCAGCAGTTTCCGTCGGGGGGCGGGATATGAGCAGTTCTTC. The chain uses TRBV27 and TRBJ2-1, with D perhaps matching TRBD2 (7 bases). The germline gives CDR1 MNHEY, CDR2 SMNVEV (reference sequence). The CDR3 covers 15 residues. Trimming pared 3 bases from V and 8 bases from J, leaving 17 bases between.

V is TRBV30 and J is TRBJ1-3; D is unclear. Trimming cost V 4 bases and J 6 bases, with 7 bases left between them. This CDR3 region has 11 residues. Germline V gene lookup returns CDR1 GTSNPN and CDR2 SVGIG (reference sequence). DNA of the CDR3: TGTGCCTGGACCGAACAAAACACCATATATTTT. It yields the protein CAWTEQNTIYF. Full variable domain (remainder filled in from reference TRBV30 and TRBJ1-3): SQTIHQWPATLVQPVGSPLSLECTVEGTSNPNLYWYRQAAGRGLQLLFYSVGIGQISSEVPQNLSASRPQDRQFILSSKKLLLSDSGFYLCAWTEQNTIYFGEGSWLTVV.

Only one count was recorded for this clone. This rearrangement joins TRBV5-8 to TRBJ2-5; tentative D call: TRBD1 (5 bases). The V gene's germline CDR1 is SGHTS and CDR2 YDEGEE. Trimming cost V 3 bases and J 2 bases, with 8 bases left between them. This CDR3 spans 13 amino acids. Here the CDR3 reads CASSSAGQETQYF. Written as DNA, the CDR3 is TGTGCCAGCAGCTCCGCAGGGCAAGAGACCCAGTACTTC.

This chain links TRBV5-1 with TRBJ2-5; 9 nucleotides align to TRBD1. CDR1 is SGHRS and CDR2 is YFSETQ in the germline V gene. This CDR3 comprises 14 residues. Trimming cost V 5 bases and J 3 bases; bases outside gene matches: 5. The CDR3 protein is CASRSGQGKETQYF. In DNA form, the CDR3 reads TGCGCCAGCAGATCCGGACAGGGGAAAGAGACCCAGTACTTC.

The V call is TRBV11-2, the J call TRBJ2-3, with D possibly matching TRBD2 (5 bases). This CDR3 region has 14 residues. CDR1 and CDR2 (germline): SGHAT, FQNNGV. Trimming left V 4 bases short and J 4 bases short, with 12 bases between. The CDR3 is CASSWTSGADTQYF. CDR3 sequence (DNA): TGTGCCAGCAGCTGGACTTCCGGCGCAGATACGCAGTATTTT.